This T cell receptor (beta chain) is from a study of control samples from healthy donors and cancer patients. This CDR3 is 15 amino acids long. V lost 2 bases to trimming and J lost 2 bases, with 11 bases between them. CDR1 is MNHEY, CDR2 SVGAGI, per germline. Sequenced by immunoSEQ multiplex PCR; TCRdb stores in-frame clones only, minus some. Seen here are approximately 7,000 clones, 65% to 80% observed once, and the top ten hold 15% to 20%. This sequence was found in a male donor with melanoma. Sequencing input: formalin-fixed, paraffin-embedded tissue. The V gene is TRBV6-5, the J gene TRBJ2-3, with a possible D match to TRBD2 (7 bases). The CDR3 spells CASSYGGAITDTQYF. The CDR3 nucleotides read TGTGCCAGCAGTTACGGGGGGGCAATCACAGATACGCAGTATTTT.